A selection of T cell receptor beta chains follows, all from one sample in a study of STAT5B mutations in CD4+ large granular lymphocyte leukemia. Sequenced by immunoSEQ multiplex PCR; TCRdb stores in-frame clones only, minus some. The data contain about 40,000 clones, 84% of them singletons. Material: CD4+ T cells from blood buffy coats. The origin of the receptors is a human donor in good health. CDR3s include the opening cysteine and the closing phenylalanine or tryptophan. The D gene is left open where the match is weak. The size entry is marked missing in some rows and otherwise reads once, few, many or a size class.

V gene: TRBV6-4; clone size: NA; J gene: TRBJ2-2; D gene: NA; CDR3 DNA: TGTGCCAGCAGTGACCAACCGACACCTAACACCGGGGAGCTGTTTTTT; CDR3 protein: CASSDQPTPNTGELFF
V gene: TRBV4-1; clone size: NA; J gene: TRBJ2-6; D gene: TRBD1; CDR3 DNA: TGCGCCAGCAGCCGAGTGTTTTCAGGGGGATACTTGGCTGGGGCCAACGTCCTGACTTTC; CDR3 protein: CASSRVFSGGYLAGANVLTF
V gene: TRBV6-1; clone size: few; J gene: TRBJ2-7; D gene: NA; CDR3 DNA: TGTGCCAGCAGTCAACAGGTCTACGAGCAGTACTTC; CDR3 protein: CASSQQVYEQYF
V gene: TRBV28; clone size: NA; J gene: TRBJ1-6; D gene: TRBD1; CDR3 DNA: TGTGCCAGCAGAAAGGGGACAGGGGGCTTTTCACCCCTCCACTTT; CDR3 protein: CASRKGTGGFSPLHF
V gene: TRBV7-6; clone size: NA; J gene: TRBJ1-5; D gene: TRBD1; CDR3 DNA: TGTGCCAGCGGGCAGGGGGTAGGGAATCAGCCCCAGCATTTT; CDR3 protein: CASGQGVGNQPQHF
V gene: TRBV7-2; clone size: NA; J gene: TRBJ1-2; D gene: NA; CDR3 DNA: TGTGCCAGCAGCCCAAGCCGGGGGTTATTTGGTGGCTACACCTTC; CDR3 protein: CASSPSRGLFGGYTF
V gene: TRBV7-9; clone size: NA; J gene: TRBJ1-3; D gene: TRBD1; CDR3 DNA: TGTGCCACGCAGGGGGGTTCTGGAAACACCATATATTTT; CDR3 protein: CATQGGSGNTIYF
V gene: TRBV5-6; clone size: NA; J gene: TRBJ2-1; D gene: NA; CDR3 DNA: TGTGCCAGCAGCTCAATCATGAACAATGAGCAGTTCTTC; CDR3 protein: CASSSIMNNEQFF
V gene: TRBV19; clone size: few; J gene: TRBJ1-6; D gene: NA; CDR3 DNA: TGTGCCAGTAGTACCACAGGGTATTCACCCCTCCACTTT; CDR3 protein: CASSTTGYSPLHF
V gene: TRBV7-9; clone size: NA; J gene: TRBJ2-1; D gene: NA; CDR3 DNA: TGTGCCAGCAGCTTAGACAGCAGGGAGCAGTTCTTC; CDR3 protein: CASSLDSREQFF
V gene: TRBV9; clone size: few; J gene: TRBJ1-2; D gene: TRBD1; CDR3 DNA: TGTGCCAGCAGCCCAGAAACAGGGGGGGGGTATGGCTACACCTTC; CDR3 protein: CASSPETGGGYGYTF
V gene: TRBV4-1; clone size: few; J gene: TRBJ1-1; D gene: NA; CDR3 DNA: TGCGCCAGCAGCCAAGAGTTCGGGAGTACTGAAGCTTTCTTT; CDR3 protein: CASSQEFGSTEAFF
V gene: TRBV11-3; clone size: NA; J gene: TRBJ2-2; D gene: TRBD1; CDR3 DNA: TGTGCCAGCAGCCCGGGGGACAGGGGGAACACCGGGGAGCTGTTTTTT; CDR3 protein: CASSPGDRGNTGELFF
V gene: TRBV7-9; clone size: once; J gene: TRBJ2-2; D gene: TRBD1; CDR3 DNA: TGTGCCAGCAGCTTCGGGACAGTAAACACCGGGGAGCTGTTTTTT; CDR3 protein: CASSFGTVNTGELFF
V gene: TRBV9; clone size: few; J gene: TRBJ2-1; D gene: NA; CDR3 DNA: TGTGCCAGCAGCGTAGCTCAGTCGGATGAGCAGTTCTTC; CDR3 protein: CASSVAQSDEQFF
V gene: TRBV2; clone size: NA; J gene: TRBJ1-1; D gene: NA; CDR3 DNA: TGTGCCAGCAGCCCGATAAGTAACGGGGGGGACACTGAAGCTTTCTTT; CDR3 protein: CASSPISNGGDTEAFF
V gene: TRBV11-2; clone size: few; J gene: TRBJ2-2; D gene: NA; CDR3 DNA: TGTGCCAGCAGCTTAGTTTCTAGCGAGACCGGGGAGCTGTTTTTT; CDR3 protein: CASSLVSSETGELFF
V gene: TRBV18; clone size: NA; J gene: TRBJ2-5; D gene: TRBD1; CDR3 DNA: TGTGCCAGCTCTGGGACAGACCAAGAGACCCAGTACTTC; CDR3 protein: CASSGTDQETQYF
V gene: TRBV6-6; clone size: NA; J gene: TRBJ1-5; D gene: NA; CDR3 DNA: TGTGCCAGCAGTCAACAACGTTCCCTGCGACAGCCCCAGCATTTT; CDR3 protein: CASSQQRSLRQPQHF
V gene: TRBV5-1; clone size: NA; J gene: TRBJ2-3; D gene: NA; CDR3 DNA: TGCGCCAGCAAAAAGGACTTCCAATACACAGATACGCAGTATTTT; CDR3 protein: CASKKDFQYTDTQYF
V gene: TRBV19; clone size: few; J gene: TRBJ2-1; D gene: TRBD1; CDR3 DNA: TGTGCCAGTAGTACTCCCCCGGGACAGTTGGTTGAGCAGTTCTTC; CDR3 protein: CASSTPPGQLVEQFF
V gene: TRBV30; clone size: NA; J gene: TRBJ1-1; D gene: NA; CDR3 DNA: TGTGCCTGGAGGCTCCCTGACAGGAACACTGAAGCTTTCTTT; CDR3 protein: CAWRLPDRNTEAFF
V gene: TRBV4-1; clone size: few; J gene: TRBJ2-7; D gene: TRBD2; CDR3 DNA: TGCGCCAGCAGCCAAGATCGACGACCGGGACTAGCGGGAGTGCGCGAGCAGTACTTC; CDR3 protein: CASSQDRRPGLAGVREQYF
V gene: TRBV5-1; clone size: once; J gene: TRBJ2-7; D gene: NA; CDR3 DNA: TGCGCCAGCAGCTACAGGACAGCGAGCTACGAGCAGTACTTC; CDR3 protein: CASSYRTASYEQYF
V gene: TRBV6-5; clone size: NA; J gene: TRBJ1-4; D gene: NA; CDR3 DNA: TGTGCCATAAAGCGGGGAGCCCTCTCGGGGAAACTGTTTTTT; CDR3 protein: CAIKRGALSGKLFF
V gene: TRBV6-1; clone size: NA; J gene: TRBJ2-5; D gene: NA; CDR3 DNA: TGTGCCAGCAGTGAAAGGGGAGAGACCCAGTACTTC; CDR3 protein: CASSERGETQYF
V gene: TRBV9; clone size: NA; J gene: TRBJ2-1; D gene: TRBD2; CDR3 DNA: TGTGCCAGCAGCGTAGCTTCTAGGACTAGCGGGGGTAATGAGCAGTTCTTC; CDR3 protein: CASSVASRTSGGNEQFF
V gene: TRBV30; clone size: once; J gene: TRBJ2-1; D gene: NA; CDR3 DNA: TGTGCCTGGAGTAACCTGAATGAGCAGTTCTTC; CDR3 protein: CAWSNLNEQFF
V gene: TRBV6-5; clone size: NA; J gene: TRBJ1-2; D gene: NA; CDR3 DNA: TGTGCCAGCAGTTACTGGACGGGGGCCTCCTATGGCTACACCTTC; CDR3 protein: CASSYWTGASYGYTF
V gene: TRBV27; clone size: NA; J gene: TRBJ2-1; D gene: TRBD2; CDR3 DNA: TGTGCCAGCACCGGGACTAGCGGGCTCATACCCCAGTTCTTC; CDR3 protein: CASTGTSGLIPQFF
V gene: TRBV9; clone size: NA; J gene: TRBJ2-3; D gene: NA; CDR3 DNA: TGTGCCAGCAGCGTCCGGCAAGCTAGGGGGGCAGATACGCAGTATTTT; CDR3 protein: CASSVRQARGADTQYF
V gene: TRBV10-3; clone size: NA; J gene: TRBJ2-1; D gene: TRBD1; CDR3 DNA: TGTGCCATCAGTGAGTTCGGGACAGGGGTCTACAATGAGCAGTTCTTC; CDR3 protein: CAISEFGTGVYNEQFF
V gene: TRBV12-2; clone size: NA; J gene: TRBJ2-5; D gene: NA; CDR3 DNA: TGTGCAAGTCGCTTATCACCTCCTGAGACAGGGAAAGAGACCCAGTACTTC; CDR3 protein: CASRLSPPETGKETQYF
V gene: TRBV29-1; clone size: NA; J gene: TRBJ2-2; D gene: TRBD2; CDR3 DNA: TGCAGCGTTCTACACCTAGCGGGGGGTGGGACCGGGGAGCTGTTTTTT; CDR3 protein: CSVLHLAGGGTGELFF
V gene: TRBV5-4; clone size: few; J gene: TRBJ2-2; D gene: NA; CDR3 DNA: TGTGCCAGCAGCTTGGAACAGCACACCGGGGAGCTGTTTTTT; CDR3 protein: CASSLEQHTGELFF
V gene: TRBV7-9; clone size: NA; J gene: TRBJ1-2; D gene: NA; CDR3 DNA: TGTGCCAGCAGCTTAGACTGGGGCGCCAGTGGCTACACCTTC; CDR3 protein: CASSLDWGASGYTF
V gene: TRBV7-9; clone size: NA; J gene: TRBJ2-1; D gene: TRBD1; CDR3 DNA: TGTGCCAGCAGCTTGACAGGGGGGCCTACAGGTGAGCAGTTCTTC; CDR3 protein: CASSLTGGPTGEQFF
V gene: TRBV11-2; clone size: NA; J gene: TRBJ2-1; D gene: TRBD2; CDR3 DNA: TGTGCCAGCAGCTTCAGACTAGCGGGGGTGTCCTACAATGAGCAGTTCTTC; CDR3 protein: CASSFRLAGVSYNEQFF
V gene: TRBV29-1; clone size: NA; J gene: TRBJ2-1; D gene: TRBD2; CDR3 DNA: TGCAGCGTTGTAGTAGCGGGAGCCTACGGGGGTGAGCAGTTCTTC; CDR3 protein: CSVVVAGAYGGEQFF
V gene: TRBV2; clone size: NA; J gene: TRBJ2-1; D gene: NA; CDR3 DNA: TGTGCCAGCAGTGGGGGTCTGGGGCTGGTGAATGAGCAGTTCTTC; CDR3 protein: CASSGGLGLVNEQFF
V gene: TRBV4-2; clone size: few; J gene: TRBJ2-1; D gene: TRBD2; CDR3 DNA: TGTGCCAGCAGCCAAGAGCGGGGGGGCAATGAGCAGTTCTTC; CDR3 protein: CASSQERGGNEQFF
V gene: TRBV28; clone size: NA; J gene: TRBJ1-1; D gene: NA; CDR3 DNA: TGTGCCAGCAGTTTTACTGGACGGAGTGGCGGCACTGAAGCTTTCTTT; CDR3 protein: CASSFTGRSGGTEAFF
V gene: TRBV18; clone size: NA; J gene: TRBJ1-1; D gene: NA; CDR3 DNA: TGTGCCAGCTCACCATCCGGCGGGAACACTGAAGCTTTCTTT; CDR3 protein: CASSPSGGNTEAFF
V gene: TRBV7-2; clone size: NA; J gene: TRBJ2-5; D gene: TRBD2; CDR3 DNA: TGTGCCAGCAGCTTATGGTTAGGACTAGCGGGGGCGCGCCAAGAGACCCAGTACTTC; CDR3 protein: CASSLWLGLAGARQETQYF
V gene: TRBV30; clone size: NA; J gene: TRBJ2-2; D gene: TRBD2; CDR3 DNA: TGTGCCTGGAAAGCATTGGGACTAGCGGAGAACACCGGGGAGCTGTTTTTT; CDR3 protein: CAWKALGLAENTGELFF
V gene: TRBV7-9; clone size: NA; J gene: TRBJ2-1; D gene: NA; CDR3 DNA: TGTGCCAGCAGCTTTGATGCTGAGCAGTTCTTC; CDR3 protein: CASSFDAEQFF